A single sample is the source of the 12 T cell receptor beta chains below, sequenced in a study of T cells in Graves' hyperthyroidism and ophthalmopathy. Using RNA transcripts as the source, TCR beta CDR3 regions were amplified. Researchers ran a first-round RT-PCR on the TCR CDR3 using the HTBI primer set. A single record per CDR3 protein comes from TCRdb applying MiXCR to the multiplex PCR reads. The sample has approximately 380,000 distinct CDR3 sequences; roughly 13% are singletons. Sequenced material: blood. The receptors were gathered from a man over 45 with Graves' ophthalmopathy.

A remark on this clonotype: Germline and junction disagree at one end, which may indicate a read error. CDR3 coding DNA: TGCGCCAGCAGTGGGGAGTTGAACACCGGGGAGCTGTTTTTT. It is translated as CASSGELNTGELFF. V is TRBV6-2 or TRBV6-3 and J is TRBJ2-2; perhaps TRBD2 as D (5 bases). The V gene's germline CDR1 is MNHEY and CDR2 SVGEGT. The CDR3 runs 14 residues.

This clonotype occurred many times. The J gene is TRBJ2-6, the V gene TRBV5-1; the D is unclear. Germline V CDR1 and CDR2: SGHRS, YFSETQ. This CDR3 has 15 residues. V was trimmed by 1 base and J by 4 bases, leaving 9 bases between them. CDR3 amino acids: CASSLRASGANVLTF. The DNA of the CDR3 is TGCGCCAGCAGCTTGAGGGCGTCCGGGGCCAACGTCCTGACTTTC.

In its sample, this clonotype was seen many times. The chain employs TRBV5-5 and TRBJ2-1, with 14 bases lining up with TRBD2. Germline lookup yields CDR1 SGHKS and CDR2 YYEKEE (reference sequence). The CDR3 contains 14 residues. After removal of 5 bases from V and 13 bases from J, the junction contained 8 bases not matched to a gene. CDR3 in amino acids: CASSTGTSGSSQFF. CDR3 nucleotides: TGTGCCAGCAGTACCGGGACTAGCGGGAGCTCACAGTTCTTC.

In this sample, this clonotype turned up a few times. The V call is TRBV25-1, the J call TRBJ2-5; D gene unclear. This CDR3 is built from 17 residues. CDR1 MGHDK and CDR2 SYGVNS come from the germline V gene. V shed 8 bases and J shed 5 bases, with 27 bases lying between them. This CDR3 reads CASAPGRESGDWETQYF. DNA for the CDR3: TGTGCCAGCGCCCCAGGCCGCGAGAGTGGGGATTGGGAGACCCAGTACTTC.

In its sample, this clonotype was seen many times. The rearrangement joins TRBV7-9 to TRBJ1-1; TRBD1 is a possible D gene (5 bases). The CDR3 is 14 amino acids. From germline, CDR1 is SEHNR and CDR2 FQNEAQ (reference sequence). Trimming shortened V by 1 base and J by 3 bases, and 9 bases separated the two germline ends. The CDR3 loop reads CASSLGGADTEAFF. The DNA for the CDR3 is TGTGCCAGCAGCTTAGGAGGGGCCGACACTGAAGCTTTCTTT. Drawing the rest from reference TRBV7-9 and TRBJ1-1, the complete variable domain is DTGVSQNPRHKITKRGQNVTFRCDPISEHNRLYWYRQTLGQGPEFLTYFQNEAQLEKSRLLSDRFSAERPKGSFSTLEIQRTEQGDSAMYLCASSLGGADTEAFFGQGTRLTVV.

This clonotype was counted a few times. CDR3 in amino acids: CASSLDWRGYNEQFF. The CDR3 nucleotides are TGTGCCAGCAGCTTGGACTGGCGGGGGTACAATGAGCAGTTCTTC. V and J are TRBV5-6 and TRBJ2-1, with TRBD2 matching over 7 bases. V shed 0 bases and J 4 bases; nucleotides not matched to a gene: 4. CDR3 length: 15 amino acids. CDR1 is SGHDT and CDR2 is YYEEEE in the germline V gene. The full variable domain, completed using reference TRBV5-6 and TRBJ2-1, is DAGVTQSPTHLIKTRGQQVTLRCSPKSGHDTVSWYQQALGQGPQFIFQYYEEEERQRGNFPDRFSGHQFPNYSSELNVNALLLGDSALYLCASSLDWRGYNEQFFGPGTRLTVL.

This clonotype was observed at least ten times. V gene TRBV19 combines with J gene TRBJ2-1; 8 positions agree with TRBD1. V gave up 4 bases and J gave up 7 bases; unmatched junction bases: 9. This CDR3 is 15 amino acids long. Germline V lookup: CDR1 LNHDA, CDR2 SQIVND (reference sequence). CDR3 sequence reads: CASSTQGAGGNEQFF. The CDR3 nucleotides are TGTGCCAGTAGTACCCAGGGGGCTGGGGGGAATGAGCAGTTCTTC.

CDR3 sequence: CATSSGRQGYTDTQYF. CDR3 nucleotides: TGTGCCACCAGCAGCGGCCGGCAGGGCTACACAGATACGCAGTATTTT. V and J are TRBV15 and TRBJ2-3, with D possibly matching TRBD1 (5 bases). The V end was cut by 3 bases, the J end by 2 bases, with 15 bases between. This CDR3 has 16 amino acids. CDR1 and CDR2 from the germline V gene are LNHNV and YYDKDF (reference sequence).

This clonotype was detected ten times or more. The chain carries TRBV2 and TRBJ1-2; no definite D call. The V and J ends lost 2 bases and 8 bases respectively, with 12 bases between them. The CDR3 covers 13 residues. Germline CDR1 SNHLY, CDR2 FYNNEI. The CDR3 sequence: CASSESASVGYTF. CDR3 nucleotide sequence: TGTGCCAGCAGTGAATCCGCGTCGGTCGGCTACACCTTC.

The sample holds a few counts of this clonotype. The V and J genes are TRBV5-1 and TRBJ2-3; 10 nucleotides align to TRBD2. Germline V CDR1 and CDR2: SGHRS, YFSETQ. J gave up 7 bases and V 2 bases, and 7 bases lay outside the gene matches. There are 15 residues in the CDR3. The CDR3 reads CASSFGASGSHTQYF. The CDR3 bases are TGCGCCAGCAGCTTTGGAGCTAGCGGGAGCCATACGCAGTATTTT.

There are many counts of this clonotype. The chain carries TRBV28 and TRBJ1-6, with 7 bases lining up with TRBD1. Trimming at V came to 2 bases and at J to 10 bases, leaving 11 bases not matched to a gene. From germline, CDR1 is MDHEN and CDR2 SYDVKM. The CDR3 sequence is 16 residues long. In nucleotides, the CDR3 is TGTGCCAGCAGTTTAACCGGGACAGTGATGGTCTCACCCCTCCACTTT. This sequence encodes CASSLTGTVMVSPLHF. Full variable domain (rest looked up from reference TRBV28 and TRBJ1-6): DVKVTQSSRYLVKRTGEKVFLECVQDMDHENMFWYRQDPGLGLRLIYFSYDVKMKEKGDIPEGYSVSREKKERFSLILESASTNQTSMYLCASSLTGTVMVSPLHFGNGTRLTVT.

This clonotype was found many times. The rearrangement links TRBV24-1 to TRBJ2-3; the D gene is possibly TRBD1 (5 bases). The CDR3 spans 15 residues. Germline lookup yields CDR1 KGHDR and CDR2 SFDVKD. V was pared by 3 bases and J by 1 base, with 10 bases between. The CDR3 sequence: CATSDQGIGTDTQYF. For the CDR3, the DNA is TGTGCCACCAGTGATCAGGGCATCGGCACAGATACGCAGTATTTT.